One sample yielded the 25 T cell receptor beta chains listed below, sequenced in a study of T cells in Graves' hyperthyroidism and ophthalmopathy. RNA transcripts were the template for amplifying TCR beta CDR3 regions. The study used the HTBI primer set for a first-round RT-PCR of the TCR CDR3. Each CDR3 protein is one row after TCRdb ran MiXCR on the multiplex PCR reads. The sample records about 130,000 distinct CDR3 sequences, approximately 20% being singletons. Sequenced sample: blood. The receptor set was obtained from a woman between 45 and 60 years old with Graves' hyperthyroidism that later progressed to Graves' ophthalmopathy.

The chain joins TRBV15 to TRBJ1-5; D remains unclear. CDR1 LNHNV and CDR2 YYDKDF come from the germline V gene (reference sequence). The CDR3 loop spans 12 amino acids. The V and J ends lost 3 bases and 7 bases respectively, with 7 bases between them. As DNA, the CDR3 is TGTGCCACCAGCAGTGGCGGACAGCCCCAGCATTTT. This gives the protein CATSSGGQPQHF.

In this sample, this clonotype turned up a few times. The J gene is TRBJ2-7, the V gene TRBV15; 10 nucleotides match TRBD2. This CDR3 spans 15 amino acids. The V segment lost 5 bases and the J segment 0 bases; nucleotides outside the gene matches: 4. Per the germline V gene, CDR1 is LNHNV and CDR2 is YYDKDF (reference sequence). The CDR3 reads CATSWTSGPSYEQYF. The CDR3, as DNA: TGTGCCACCAGCTGGACTAGCGGACCCTCCTACGAGCAGTACTTC.

This clonotype showed up many times. The V call is TRBV28, the J call TRBJ2-5; 8 bases fit TRBD2. The CDR3 covers 15 residues. Germline V gives CDR1 MDHEN, CDR2 SYDVKM. Trimming removed 3 bases from V and 4 bases from J; junction bases left unmatched: 7. DNA for the CDR3: TGTGCCAGCAGTTTGGGGACTAGGACGAGAGAGACCCAGTACTTC. This translates into CASSLGTRTRETQYF.

This clonotype was counted many times. CDR3 residues: CASSSVSGWGYQETQYF. DNA of the CDR3: TGTGCCAGCAGTTCCGTCTCCGGGTGGGGATACCAAGAGACCCAGTACTTC. The chain carries TRBV6-5 and TRBJ2-5; D not certain. The V gene's germline CDR1 is MNHEY and CDR2 SVGAGI. V lost 4 bases, J lost 0 bases, and 18 bases lay in between. The CDR3 runs 17 residues.

This clonotype was seen at least ten times. The V gene is TRBV5-1, the J gene TRBJ1-1; D gene uncertain. CDR1 and CDR2 from the germline V gene are SGHRS and YFSETQ. V lost 5 bases and J lost 2, with 13 bases in between. The CDR3 has 14 amino acids. CDR3 nucleotides: TGCGCCAGCAGACCTAATGCAGTTAACACTGAAGCTTTCTTT. Translated, it gives CASRPNAVNTEAFF.

Many counts were recorded for this clonotype. The chain combines TRBV28 with TRBJ1-2, with 7 bases that match TRBD1. This CDR3 is 13 amino acids long. The germline CDR1 and CDR2 sequences are MDHEN and SYDVKM. V gave up 6 bases and J gave up 7 bases; unmatched junction bases: 8. Here the CDR3 DNA reads TGTGCCAGCAGCCCAGGGGGTTTCGGTGGCTACACCTTC. Protein: CASSPGGFGGYTF.

In its sample, this clonotype was seen many times. The V and J genes are TRBV20-1 and TRBJ2-3; D is unclear. Germline CDR1 is DFQATT and CDR2 is SNEGSKA (reference sequence). The CDR3 runs to 14 residues. Trimming removed 2 bases at V and 3 bases at J, with 12 bases between. CDR3 nucleotides: TGCAGTGCTAGAACCAGCAGTAGAACAGATACGCAGTATTTT. Translated: CSARTSSRTDTQYF.

On this clonotype: This could be a read error, since a much larger clone is one nucleotide away. This sequence joins TRBV2 and TRBJ2-7; a weak D match, TRBD1 (6 bases). Per the germline V gene, CDR1 is SNHLY and CDR2 is FYNNEI. V shed 4 bases and J shed 6 bases, with 19 bases lying between them. The CDR3 totals 15 residues. CDR3 bases: TGTGCCAGCAGTGGACAGGACTCCGCCTGGGGCGAGCAGTACTTC. Amino acids: CASSGQDSAWGEQYF. Based on the CDR3 plus reference TRBV2 and TRBJ2-7, the full variable domain is EPEVTQTPSHQVTQMGQEVILRCVPISNHLYFYWYRQILGQKVEFLVSFYNNEISEKSEIFDDQFSVERPDGSNFTLKIRSTKLEDSAMYFCASSGQDSAWGEQYFGPGTRLTVT.

The rearrangement links TRBV6-5 to TRBJ2-3, with 9 bases aligning to TRBD1. After removal of 2 bases from V and 2 bases from J, the junction contained 8 bases not matched to a gene. In germline, CDR1 is MNHEY, CDR2 SVGAGI. This CDR3 region has 17 residues. Written as DNA, the CDR3 is TGTGCCAGCAGTTACGGCGGACAGGGGATAAACACAGATACGCAGTATTTT. This encodes CASSYGGQGINTDTQYF.

This clonotype was counted ten times or more. This rearrangement joins TRBV28 to TRBJ2-7; D is possibly TRBD2 (6 bases). CDR1 and CDR2 (germline): MDHEN, SYDVKM. The CDR3 runs to 16 residues. Trimming pared 2 bases from V and 4 bases from J, leaving 18 bases between. The CDR3 DNA reads as TGTGCCAGCAGTTTACACGGGGGTTATAGGGGTTACGAGCAGTACTTC. Its protein is CASSLHGGYRGYEQYF.

This clonotype was counted many times. The rearrangement links TRBV29-1 to TRBJ1-1; 8 nucleotides line up with TRBD1. The germline gives CDR1 SQVTM, CDR2 ANQGSEA. Trimming cost V 7 bases and J 4 bases; bases outside gene matches: 5. This CDR3 has 12 residues. The CDR3 region is CSAGQGVTEAFF. The CDR3, as DNA: TGCAGCGCCGGACAGGGAGTCACTGAAGCTTTCTTT.

The genes are TRBV2 and TRBJ2-1, with 7 bases identical to TRBD2. V gave up 7 bases and J gave up 4 bases; unmatched junction bases: 13. The CDR3 covers 16 residues. The germline gives CDR1 SNHLY, CDR2 FYNNEI. Here the CDR3 DNA reads TGTGCCAGCATTATGGAAGCGGGAAGGGCATACAATGAGCAGTTCTTC. This encodes CASIMEAGRAYNEQFF.

The J gene is TRBJ1-4, the V gene TRBV4-1; 12 bases line up with TRBD1. CDR1 MGHRA and CDR2 YSYEKL come from the germline V gene. V was clipped by 2 bases and J by 7 bases; unmatched bases: 20. The CDR3 is made up of 21 amino acids. DNA for the CDR3: TGCGCCAGCAGCCAAAGTCCTTTTCTCGAGGGGACAGGGGGCGCGGGTGAAAAACTGTTTTTT. Residues: CASSQSPFLEGTGGAGEKLFF.

The J gene is TRBJ1-6, the V gene TRBV27; 7 nucleotides align to TRBD1. The V gene end was trimmed by 5 bases and the J gene end by 9 bases; junction bases not matched to a gene: 10. Germline V lookup: CDR1 MNHEY, CDR2 SMNVEV (reference sequence). The CDR3 length is 15 residues. Here the CDR3 DNA reads TGTGCCAGCAGTCGAAGGACAGGCGGCAGTTCACCCCTCCACTTT. Amino acid sequence: CASSRRTGGSSPLHF.

The gene calls are TRBV20-1 and TRBJ1-5; the D gene is possibly TRBD1 (6 bases). Germline CDR1 is DFQATT and CDR2 is SNEGSKA (reference sequence). This CDR3 spans 13 amino acids. Trimming pared 3 bases from V and 7 bases from J, leaving 13 bases between. This CDR3 reads CSARGGGDQPQHF. In DNA form, the CDR3 reads TGCAGTGCTAGGGGAGGGGGTGACCAGCCCCAGCATTTT.

This clonotype was recorded a few times. The rearrangement links TRBV29-1 to TRBJ1-2; perhaps TRBD1 as D (5 bases). Germline CDR1 reads SQVTM; CDR2 reads ANQGSEA. V dropped 7 bases and J dropped 3 bases, with 18 bases sitting between them. This CDR3 region has 14 residues. CDR3 nucleotides: TGCAGCGCAGGCGGGGGAGAAGGCGACTATGGCTACACCTTC. This translates into CSAGGGEGDYGYTF.

Ten or more counts support this clonotype. The gene calls are TRBV7-8 and TRBJ2-7, with 8 bases that match TRBD2. The germline CDR1 and CDR2 sequences are SGHVS and FQNEAQ. This CDR3 is 17 amino acids long. Unmatched junction bases numbered 12, after V lost 1 base and J lost 4 bases. CDR3 amino acids: CASSLVIGTRKLYEQYF. The CDR3 DNA reads TGTGCCAGCAGCTTAGTTATCGGGACTAGGAAACTATACGAGCAGTACTTC.

This clonotype showed up just once. This rearrangement joins TRBV28 to TRBJ1-2; TRBD1 matches 7 bases. Germline-derived CDR1 and CDR2 are MDHEN and SYDVKM. CDR3 length equals 13 residues. The junction had 8 bases not matched to a gene; V was cut back by 6 bases and J by 7 bases. Written as DNA, the CDR3 is TGTGCCAGCAGAGTCGACAGGGAGGCTGGCTACACCTTC. This encodes CASRVDREAGYTF.

This clonotype has at least ten counts. The genes are TRBV30 and TRBJ2-1; TRBD2 matches at 11 bases. CDR3 length equals 13 residues. The junction had 5 bases not matched to a gene; V was cut back by 8 bases and J by 5 bases. CDR1 is GTSNPN and CDR2 is SVGIG in the germline V gene (reference sequence). DNA for the CDR3: TGTGCCGCTACTAGCGGGAGCCACAATGAGCAGTTCTTC. It codes for CAATSGSHNEQFF.

The genes are TRBV6-1 and TRBJ2-2; 9 bases are shared with TRBD1. Germline CDR1 is MNHNS and CDR2 is SASEGT. CDR3 length equals 14 residues. Trimming took 6 bases from V and 5 from J; bases not matched to a gene: 4. The CDR3 nucleotides are TGTGCCAGCAGAGCCGGGACAGGGACCGGGGAGCTGTTTTTT. This sequence encodes CASRAGTGTGELFF.

In its sample, this clonotype was seen many times. The chain joins TRBV27 to TRBJ1-1, with D unresolved. This CDR3 is 16 amino acids long. From germline, CDR1 is MNHEY and CDR2 SMNVEV (reference sequence). The V end was cut by 5 bases, the J end by 0 bases, with 16 bases between. CDR3 loop: CASSPQTRRMNTEAFF. The CDR3 bases are TGTGCCAGCAGTCCTCAAACCCGCCGCATGAACACTGAAGCTTTCTTT.

This clonotype appeared many times. The genes are TRBV3-1 and TRBJ2-7, with D possibly TRBD2 on 5 matching bases. Germline V gene lookup returns CDR1 LGHDT and CDR2 YNNKEL (reference sequence). The CDR3 loop spans 16 amino acids. With 0 bases removed from V and 3 bases from J, the gap between germline ends came to 15 bases. The CDR3 nucleotides read TGTGCCAGCAGCCAAGAAATGCGGGTAGCCTTCTACGAGCAGTACTTC. Translation: CASSQEMRVAFYEQYF.

This clonotype was recorded at least ten times. The genes are TRBV7-9 and TRBJ1-4; a possible D gene is TRBD1 (5 bases). The CDR3 extends over 15 amino acids. The V end lost 6 bases, the J end lost 7 bases, and 18 bases lay between the germline ends. The germline CDR1 and CDR2 sequences are SEHNR and FQNEAQ (reference sequence). The CDR3 nucleotides read TGTGCCAGCAGGGCCTCTTCAGGGAGAGGTGAAAAACTGTTTTTT. This codes for CASRASSGRGEKLFF.

This clonotype was recorded a few times. The rearrangement links TRBV27 to TRBJ1-6, with D hard to call. This CDR3 comprises 13 residues. Germline CDR1 reads MNHEY; CDR2 reads SMNVEV (reference sequence). V shed 4 bases and J shed 9 bases, with 10 bases lying between them. The CDR3 protein is CASSSSVSSPLHF. The DNA of the CDR3 is TGTGCCAGCAGTTCCTCCGTGAGTTCACCCCTCCACTTT.

This clonotype came up many times. The J gene is TRBJ2-7, the V gene TRBV29-1, with a tentative D call TRBD2 (5 bases). Trimming shortened V by 4 bases and J by 3 bases, and 13 bases separated the two germline ends. Germline CDR1 SQVTM, CDR2 ANQGSEA. This CDR3 spans 13 amino acids. CDR3 DNA: TGCAGCGTTGGATTGGCGGGCTACTACGAGCAGTACTTC. Its protein product is CSVGLAGYYEQYF.